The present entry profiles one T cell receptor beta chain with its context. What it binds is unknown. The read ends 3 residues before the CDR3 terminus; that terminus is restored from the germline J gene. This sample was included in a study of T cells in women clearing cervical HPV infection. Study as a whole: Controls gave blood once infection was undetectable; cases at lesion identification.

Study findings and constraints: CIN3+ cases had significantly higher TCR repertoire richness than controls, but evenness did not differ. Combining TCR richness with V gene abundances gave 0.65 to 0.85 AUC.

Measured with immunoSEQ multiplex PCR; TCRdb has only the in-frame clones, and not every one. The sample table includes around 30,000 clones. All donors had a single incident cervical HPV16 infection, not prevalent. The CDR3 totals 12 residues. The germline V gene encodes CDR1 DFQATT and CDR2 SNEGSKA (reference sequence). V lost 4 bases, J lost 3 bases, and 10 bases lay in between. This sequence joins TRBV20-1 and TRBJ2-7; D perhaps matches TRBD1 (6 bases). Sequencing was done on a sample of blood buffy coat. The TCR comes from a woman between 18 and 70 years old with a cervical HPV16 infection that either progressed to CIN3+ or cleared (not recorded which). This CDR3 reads CSANRENYEQYF. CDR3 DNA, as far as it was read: TGCAGTGCTAACAGGGAGAACTACGAG.